This T cell receptor (beta chain) comes out of a study of cytomegalovirus exposure and HLA in healthy donors. About the research overall: In a later analysis, it was reported that the roughly 120 validation repertoires had been produced on the same platform as the roughly 700 repertoires belonging to the first cohort.

Notes on this clone: Its target is not known.

Clones were sequenced by immunoSEQ multiplex PCR, and TCRdb holds only the in-frame ones, with some missing. The profile shows 130,000 or so clones, approximately 90% of them singletons. Trimming stripped 5 bases from V and 5 bases from J, with 18 bases between. This CDR3 spans 15 amino acids. CDR1 is MNHEY, CDR2 SVGAGI, per germline. Findings and caveats of the study: It was reportedly the case that the classifier diagnosed cytomegalovirus status with high specificity and sensitivity. In a later analysis, first-cohort TCR clusters were found to tend to co-occur in the 100 to 150 validation repertoires.

This clonotype was sampled from a woman aged 18-29 years in good health and CMV-seronegative. The chain is built from TRBV6-5 and TRBJ1-2; no clear D. The sequenced material came from PBMCs. The CDR3 region has the DNA TGTGCCAGCAGTCGAGCAGGAGGTCGGCTTTATGGCTACACCTTC. Translated, it gives CASSRAGGRLYGYTF.